The present T cell receptor (beta chain) was sequenced within a study of T-cell memory formation after mild COVID-19. Study in general: Clusters of TCRs were largely donor specific. Whole-study results and caveats: Memory sampled before infection contained some responding clones, suggesting cross-reactive memory joined.

This clonotype was picked up many times. No antigen is known for it. The germline CDR1 and CDR2 sequences are KGHSH and LQKENI. This CDR3 contains 16 residues. V lost 3 bases and J lost 4, with 18 bases in between. The TCR alpha and TCR beta cDNA libraries, bearing sample barcodes and UMIs, were generated by 5'RACE using constant-segment primers. From the 5' RACE reads, TCRdb called clonotypes with MiXCR, one entry per CDR3 protein. Here the sample spans about 400,000 distinct CDR3 sequences, under 15% being singletons. V is TRBV18 and J is TRBJ2-5; D is unclear. Sequencing was performed on PBMCs or a T cell subset sorted from them (not recorded which). The TCR originated in a man between 18 and 35 years old who had mild COVID-19 (a few samples of this study predate the infection). Cell type and time point are not known. The CDR3 here is CASSPTLEVQRETQYF. Here the CDR3 DNA reads TGTGCCAGCTCACCTACCTTAGAGGTCCAAAGAGAGACCCAGTACTTC.